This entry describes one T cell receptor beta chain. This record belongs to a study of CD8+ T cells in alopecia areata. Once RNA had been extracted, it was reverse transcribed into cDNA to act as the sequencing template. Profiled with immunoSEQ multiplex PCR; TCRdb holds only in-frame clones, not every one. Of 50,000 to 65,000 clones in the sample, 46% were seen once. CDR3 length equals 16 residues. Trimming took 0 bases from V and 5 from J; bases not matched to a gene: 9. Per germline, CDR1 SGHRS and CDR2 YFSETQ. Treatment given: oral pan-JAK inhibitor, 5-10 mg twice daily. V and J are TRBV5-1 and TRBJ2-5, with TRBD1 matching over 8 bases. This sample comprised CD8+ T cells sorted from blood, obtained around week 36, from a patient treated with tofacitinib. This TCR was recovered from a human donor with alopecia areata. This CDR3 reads CASSLVVRGPGETQYF. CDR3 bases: TGCGCCAGCAGCTTGGTTGTCAGGGGGCCGGGGGAGACCCAGTACTTC.